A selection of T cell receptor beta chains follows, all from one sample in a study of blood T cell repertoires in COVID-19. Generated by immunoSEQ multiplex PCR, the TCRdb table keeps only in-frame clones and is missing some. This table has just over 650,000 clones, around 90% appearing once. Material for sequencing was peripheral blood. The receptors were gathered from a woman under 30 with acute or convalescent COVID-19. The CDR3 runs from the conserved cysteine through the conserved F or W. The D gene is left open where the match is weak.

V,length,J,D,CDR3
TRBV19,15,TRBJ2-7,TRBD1,CASRMGDSSYYEQYF
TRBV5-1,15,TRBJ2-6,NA,CASSLGEAGANVLTF
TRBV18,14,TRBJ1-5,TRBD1,CASSRTGSNQPQHF
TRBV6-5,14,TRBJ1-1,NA,CASSFLLSRAEAFF
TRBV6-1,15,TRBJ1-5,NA,CASSENRKLNQPQHF
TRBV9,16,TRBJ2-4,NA,CASSVGGPVAKNIQYF
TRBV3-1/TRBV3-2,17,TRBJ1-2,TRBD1,CASSEMRSGTGASGYTF
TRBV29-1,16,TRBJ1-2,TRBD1,CSVRNPDRGNRYGYTF
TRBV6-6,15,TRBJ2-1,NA,CASSLGMSSYNEQFF
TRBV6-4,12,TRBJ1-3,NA,CASRCRENTIYF
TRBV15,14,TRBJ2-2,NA,CATSNRQDTGELFF
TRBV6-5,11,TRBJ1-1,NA,CASSHDSEAFF
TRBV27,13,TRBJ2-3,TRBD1,CASSLDRANTQYF
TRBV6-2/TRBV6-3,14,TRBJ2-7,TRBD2,CASSSPFSGVEQYF
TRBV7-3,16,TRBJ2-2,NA,CASRKGAFANTGELFF
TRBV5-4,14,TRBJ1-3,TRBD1,CASSYGTARNTIYF
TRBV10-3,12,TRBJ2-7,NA,CAIQQGSYEQYF
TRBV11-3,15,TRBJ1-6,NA,CASSSSSSYNSPLHF
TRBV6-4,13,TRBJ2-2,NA,CASSDSDTGELFF
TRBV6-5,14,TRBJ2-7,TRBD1,CASRRQGRSYEQYF
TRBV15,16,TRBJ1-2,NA,CATSRAGGRRNYGYTF
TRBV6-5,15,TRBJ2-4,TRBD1,CASSLHRGLRNIQYF
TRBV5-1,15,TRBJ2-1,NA,CASSSVAGTSGEQFF
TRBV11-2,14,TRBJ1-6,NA,CASSLVDINSPLHF
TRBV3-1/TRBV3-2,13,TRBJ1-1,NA,CASSQEFGTEAFF
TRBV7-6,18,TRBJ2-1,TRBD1,CASSLAPSQGAWDNEQFF
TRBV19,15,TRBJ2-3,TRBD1,CASSKWDRHTDTQYF
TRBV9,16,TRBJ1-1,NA,CASSVVGRGTNTEAFF
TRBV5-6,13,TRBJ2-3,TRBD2,CASSFGGADTQYF
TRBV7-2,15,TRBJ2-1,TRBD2,CASSLAQRGSYEQFF
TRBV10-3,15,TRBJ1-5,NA,CAISESAGLNQPQHF